A single T cell receptor (beta chain) is shown here with its context. The junction had 6 bases not matched to a gene; V was cut back by 2 bases and J by 7 bases. The length of the CDR3 is 15 residues. Germline V gene data show CDR1 as MNHEY and CDR2 as SVGAGI. The sample originates from a study of blood T cell repertoires in COVID-19. Original data processing: Amplifying reference gene primers gave estimates of nucleated cell counts. TCRdb's table, derived via immunoSEQ multiplex PCR, lists solely in-frame clones and lacks some. V and J calls and clone size follow that table, whereas D and trimming were derived from the DNA. The table has about 360,000 clones, approximately 86% seen once.

The chain couples TRBV6-5 to TRBJ2-1, with 9 bases lining up with TRBD2. The TCR was taken from a human donor in a cohort sampled during active COVID-19. Material for sequencing was peripheral blood. Here the CDR3 DNA reads TGTGCCAGCAGTTACCGGGGACTAGCCTCGAATGAGCAGTTCTTC. Translated, it gives CASSYRGLASNEQFF.